This T cell receptor (beta chain) was sequenced in a study of blood T cell repertoires in COVID-19. Which cohort a participant joined came from the clinical history participants gave. The table came from immunoSEQ multiplex PCR; TCRdb's copy has only in-frame clones and leaves some out. The table has 200,000 to 250,000 clones, about 90% seen once; the top ten hold roughly a tenth. Germline CDR1 and CDR2: LNHDA and SQIVND (reference sequence). Deletions cut 6 bases from V and 9 bases from J, with 18 bases between. This CDR3 region has 14 residues. The genes are TRBV19 and TRBJ1-5; D might be TRBD1 (5 bases). This TCR derives from a young man who had recovered from COVID-19. Sequenced material: PBMCs or T cells enriched from blood (not recorded which). This CDR3 is CASRPTGTISPQHF. As DNA, the CDR3 is TGTGCCAGTAGACCCACAGGTACAATCTCGCCCCAGCATTTT.